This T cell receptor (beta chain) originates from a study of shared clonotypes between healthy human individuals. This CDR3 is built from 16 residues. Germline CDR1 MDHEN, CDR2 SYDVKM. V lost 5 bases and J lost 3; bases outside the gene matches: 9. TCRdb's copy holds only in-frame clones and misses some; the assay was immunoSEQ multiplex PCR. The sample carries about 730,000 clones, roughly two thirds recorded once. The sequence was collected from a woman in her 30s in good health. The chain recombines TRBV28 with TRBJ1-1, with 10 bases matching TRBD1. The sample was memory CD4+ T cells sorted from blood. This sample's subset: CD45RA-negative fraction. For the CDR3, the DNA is TGTGCCAGCAGTAATCGACAGGGGGCGCGGGACACTGAAGCTTTCTTT. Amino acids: CASSNRQGARDTEAFF. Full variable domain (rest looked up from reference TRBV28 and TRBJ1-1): DVKVTQSSRYLVKRTGEKVFLECVQDMDHENMFWYRQDPGLGLRLIYFSYDVKMKEKGDIPEGYSVSREKKERFSLILESASTNQTSMYLCASSNRQGARDTEAFFGQGTRLTVV.